This T cell receptor beta chain was profiled in a study of tumor-infiltrating lymphocytes in localized non-small cell lung cancer. Overall study results and limits: TCRbeta sequencing showed higher T cell infiltration in tumors than uninvolved lung.

Method: immunoSEQ multiplex PCR; TCRdb's copy keeps in-frame clones and lacks some. Of some 9,300 clones detected, around 73% appear once; the ten largest clones hold just over 9.5%. Details on this clone: Its target is not known.

Germline V gene lookup returns CDR1 MNHEY and CDR2 SVGAGI. V lost 6 bases to trimming and J lost 6 bases; unmatched junction nucleotides: 6. The CDR3 extends over 13 amino acids. The sequenced sample was lung tumor tissue. The source is a human donor with non-small cell lung cancer. This chain uses TRBV6-5 with TRBJ2-7; 9 nucleotides line up with TRBD1. This chain's CDR3 is CASRLQGASEQYF. The CDR3 nucleotides read TGTGCCAGCAGACTACAGGGGGCAAGCGAGCAGTACTTC.